These 30 T cell receptor beta chains were all obtained from the same sample, sequenced in a study of cytomegalovirus exposure and HLA in healthy donors. Vbeta (60) and Jbeta (13) primers were used in the PCR. Some clones are missing from TCRdb's copy, which holds only in-frame ones; the method was immunoSEQ multiplex PCR. Recorded for this sample: 93,000 or so clones. Specimen: PBMCs. The source of these receptors is a man aged 40-49 years in good health and CMV-seronegative.

The rearrangement links TRBV30 to TRBJ2-5; maybe TRBD1 (5 bases). Germline-derived CDR1 and CDR2 are GTSNPN and SVGIG (reference sequence). This CDR3 region has 12 residues. Trimming stripped 0 bases from V and 5 bases from J, with 7 bases between. CDR3 residues: CAWSVGAETQYF. The CDR3 DNA is TGTGCCTGGAGTGTTGGGGCCGAGACCCAGTACTTC.

The gene calls are TRBV5-6 and TRBJ1-1; D might be TRBD1 (5 bases). The CDR3 consists of 18 residues. Deletions cut 4 bases from V and 6 bases from J, with 28 bases between. CDR1 and CDR2 (germline): SGHDT, YYEEEE. As DNA, the CDR3 is TGTGCCAGCAGCCCGGTAGGGGTGGGCTCCCGTGGGCTTGCTGAAGCTTTCTTT. This sequence encodes CASSPVGVGSRGLAEAFF. The full variable domain, in which reference TRBV5-6 and TRBJ1-1 provide the parts outside the CDR3, is DAGVTQSPTHLIKTRGQQVTLRCSPKSGHDTVSWYQQALGQGPQFIFQYYEEEERQRGNFPDRFSGHQFPNYSSELNVNALLLGDSALYLCASSPVGVGSRGLAEAFFGQGTRLTVV.

The chain has TRBV19 and TRBJ1-1, with D uncertain. Germline V gene data show CDR1 as LNHDA and CDR2 as SQIVND (reference sequence). The CDR3 sequence is 12 residues long. With 3 bases removed from V and 11 bases from J, the gap between germline ends came to 13 bases. The CDR3 sequence is CASSIIAGLAFF. The CDR3 DNA reads TGTGCCAGTAGTATTATCGCGGGGTTGGCTTTCTTT.

The chain is built from TRBV30 and TRBJ2-7; possibly TRBD2 for D (6 bases). The germline V gene has CDR1 GTSNPN and CDR2 SVGIG (reference sequence). V was pared by 5 bases and J by 6 bases, with 14 bases between. The length of the CDR3 is 12 residues. The CDR3 spells CAWGTQASEQYF. In nucleotides, the CDR3 is TGTGCCTGGGGGACTCAAGCCTCCGAGCAGTACTTC.

This chain uses TRBV27 with TRBJ1-1; D gene ambiguous. Germline assignment: CDR1 MNHEY and CDR2 SMNVEV (reference sequence). This CDR3 spans 14 amino acids. Trimming pared 5 bases from V and 5 bases from J, leaving 15 bases between. The CDR3 bases are TGTGCCAGCAGTCTCGGGGAGGGCCGGACTGAAGCTTTCTTT. Its translation is CASSLGEGRTEAFF.

The chain is built from TRBV29-1 and TRBJ2-5; 8 bases map to TRBD2. Gene TRBJ2-7 matches the end of the DNA better, so the J call may be wrong. CDR1 is SQVTM, CDR2 ANQGSEA, per germline. The CDR3 sequence is 15 residues long. The CDR3 nucleotides are TGCAGCGTTCGTTTAAGCGGGAGAGGAACCTACGAGCAGTACTTC. This encodes CSVRLSGRGTYEQYF.

This chain uses TRBV27 with TRBJ2-2, with D perhaps matching TRBD1 (5 bases). V was clipped by 1 base and J by 4 bases, with 7 bases between them. Germline V CDR1 and CDR2: MNHEY, SMNVEV (reference sequence). CDR3 length: 14 residues. The CDR3: CASSLFRVTGELFF. The CDR3 DNA sequence: TGTGCCAGCAGTTTATTCAGGGTCACCGGGGAGCTGTTTTTT.

The genes are TRBV19 and TRBJ2-1, with D possibly matching TRBD2 (7 bases). V was pared by 3 bases and J by 6 bases, with 15 bases between. The CDR3 contains 15 residues. Germline lookup yields CDR1 LNHDA and CDR2 SQIVND (reference sequence). The chain's CDR3 is CASSIGGGPFNEQFF. The CDR3 coding sequence is TGTGCCAGTAGTATTGGGGGGGGGCCGTTCAATGAGCAGTTCTTC.

The chain is built from TRBV19 and TRBJ2-3; tentative D call: TRBD1 (6 bases). Germline V gives CDR1 LNHDA, CDR2 SQIVND (reference sequence). Trimming removed 2 bases from V and 2 bases from J, with 8 bases in between. This CDR3 is 14 amino acids long. The CDR3 sequence is CASSIQGPTDTQYF. The CDR3, as DNA: TGTGCCAGTAGTATACAGGGGCCCACAGATACGCAGTATTTT.

The genes are TRBV18 and TRBJ1-4; D is perhaps TRBD1 (6 bases). V was pared by 1 base and J by 3 bases, with 12 bases between. The CDR3 totals 16 residues. Germline assignment: CDR1 KGHSH and CDR2 LQKENI. CDR3 nucleotide sequence: TGTGCCAGCTCACCACGGCCGGACAGCCCTAATGAAAAACTGTTTTTT. Amino acids: CASSPRPDSPNEKLFF.

The rearrangement joins TRBV11-3 to TRBJ2-1; the match to TRBD2 covers 8 bases. The CDR3 spans 14 residues. V lost 5 bases and J lost 5; bases outside the gene matches: 5. CDR1 is SGHNT and CDR2 is YENEEA in the germline V gene. CDR3 bases: TGTGCCAGCAGCGCTAGCGGGCTGAACAATGAGCAGTTCTTC. It specifies CASSASGLNNEQFF.

The rearrangement uses TRBV5-1 and TRBJ2-1; D is ambiguous. The CDR3 loop spans 13 amino acids. V was trimmed by 3 bases and J by 7 bases, leaving 11 bases between them. Per germline, CDR1 SGHRS and CDR2 YFSETQ. Written as DNA, the CDR3 is TGCGCCAGCAGCTCCGGCGGAATGAATGAGCAGTTCTTC. Translating it yields CASSSGGMNEQFF. Drawing the rest from reference TRBV5-1 and TRBJ2-1, the complete variable domain is KAGVTQTPRYLIKTRGQQVTLSCSPISGHRSVSWYQQTPGQGLQFLFEYFSETQRNKGNFPGRFSGRQFSNSRSEMNVSTLELGDSALYLCASSSGGMNEQFFGPGTRLTVL.

CDR3 DNA: TGTGCCAGTCGACATATCATGAACACTGAAGCTTTCTTT. It codes for CASRHIMNTEAFF. This chain connects TRBV25-1 to TRBJ1-1; D gene ambiguous. The CDR3 totals 13 residues. Germline CDR1 and CDR2: MGHDK and SYGVNS. The germline V and J ends were trimmed by 9 bases and 0 bases, with 11 bases remaining between them.

The rearrangement joins TRBV6-5 to TRBJ2-1, with D perhaps TRBD2 (6 bases). CDR1 and CDR2 from the germline V gene are MNHEY and SVGAGI. There are 15 residues in the CDR3. The ends were cut back, 6 bases at V and 0 bases at J, with 12 bases in the middle. The DNA of the CDR3 is TGTGCCAGCAGCTTACGCGGGGCCTCCTACAATGAGCAGTTCTTC. Translating gives CASSLRGASYNEQFF.

The V and J genes are TRBV5-1 and TRBJ2-7; 12 nucleotides align to TRBD2. Per the germline V gene, CDR1 is SGHRS and CDR2 is YFSETQ. CDR3 length: 17 amino acids. V lost 4 bases and J lost 5; bases outside the gene matches: 13. CDR3 protein: CASSLHTLAGGRNEQYF. CDR3 nucleotides: TGCGCCAGCAGCCTCCATACTCTAGCGGGGGGGAGGAACGAGCAGTACTTC.

V and J are TRBV5-1 and TRBJ1-4; D may be TRBD1 (6 bases). Trimming took off 4 bases at V and 3 bases at J, with 22 bases between the two ends. CDR3 length: 18 residues. Germline V CDR1 and CDR2: SGHRS, YFSETQ. Here the CDR3 DNA reads TGCGCCAGCAGCCCGCGACGGGGAGGGGGTAATCCTAATGAAAAACTGTTTTTT. Translating gives CASSPRRGGGNPNEKLFF.

The rearrangement joins TRBV19 to TRBJ1-5; D remains unclear. The CDR3 consists of 19 residues. Per germline, CDR1 LNHDA and CDR2 SQIVND (reference sequence). Trimming took 5 bases from V and 3 from J, leaving 26 bases between them. The CDR3 is CASSSVRGKILRVNQPQHF. CDR3 nucleotide sequence: TGTGCCAGTAGTTCCGTTCGAGGAAAGATCCTAAGAGTCAATCAGCCCCAGCATTTT. Based on the CDR3 plus reference TRBV19 and TRBJ1-5, the full variable domain is DGGITQSPKYLFRKEGQNVTLSCEQNLNHDAMYWYRQDPGQGLRLIYYSQIVNDFQKGDIAEGYSVSREKKESFPLTVTSAQKNPTAFYLCASSSVRGKILRVNQPQHFGDGTRLSIL.

V gene TRBV10-2 combines with J gene TRBJ1-1, with a possible D match to TRBD1 (6 bases). The V and J ends lost 2 bases and 5 bases respectively, with 18 bases between them. The CDR3 has 16 residues. Germline V CDR1 and CDR2: WSHSY, SAAADI. The DNA of the CDR3 is TGCGCCAGCAGTGAGGAGGGAGGGGGGATGAGAACTGAAGCTTTCTTT. It specifies CASSEEGGGMRTEAFF.

The chain uses TRBV4-3 and TRBJ2-7; a weak D match, TRBD2 (5 bases). Germline assignment: CDR1 LGHNA and CDR2 YSLEER. The CDR3 totals 18 residues. V shed 0 bases and J shed 0 bases, with 18 bases lying between them. The CDR3 nucleotides are TGCGCCAGCAGCCAAGACTGGGGTGGCTTGGGGAGCTCCTACGAGCAGTACTTC. Translation: CASSQDWGGLGSSYEQYF.

The rearrangement uses TRBV6-1 and TRBJ2-5, with 9 bases matching TRBD1. CDR3 length: 18 amino acids. The V segment lost 4 bases and the J segment 5 bases; nucleotides outside the gene matches: 17. Per germline, CDR1 MNHNS and CDR2 SASEGT. CDR3 in amino acids: CASSGRDRVPLAVETQYF. As DNA, the CDR3 is TGTGCCAGCAGTGGACGGGACAGGGTTCCACTTGCCGTGGAGACCCAGTACTTC.

For the CDR3, the DNA is TGTGCCAGCAGTTCCTTTGCAGGGAACACCGGGGAGCTGTTTTTT. It translates to CASSSFAGNTGELFF. This chain uses TRBV6-5 with TRBJ2-2; D is uncertain. CDR1 and CDR2 (germline): MNHEY, SVGAGI. The length of the CDR3 is 15 residues. The V gene lost 4 bases and the J gene lost 1 base, with 10 bases spanning the gap.

This sequence joins TRBV11-2 and TRBJ2-2, with a possible D match to TRBD2 (6 bases). CDR3 length equals 14 residues. Germline V gives CDR1 SGHAT, CDR2 FQNNGV. With 5 bases removed from V and 0 bases from J, the gap between germline ends came to 7 bases. CDR3 sequence reads: CASSRTTNTGELFF. CDR3 DNA: TGTGCCAGCAGCCGGACTACGAACACCGGGGAGCTGTTTTTT.

The chain uses TRBV10-3 and TRBJ1-5, with D perhaps matching TRBD1 (5 bases). Germline V lookup: CDR1 ENHRY, CDR2 SYGVKD. The CDR3 extends over 16 amino acids. V was clipped by 3 bases and J by 7 bases, with 19 bases between them. The CDR3 coding sequence is TGTGCCATCAGTGAACAGGACATGGGGAGCGGGCAGCCCCAGCATTTT. Protein: CAISEQDMGSGQPQHF.

The rearrangement uses TRBV27 and TRBJ2-6; TRBD2 matches at 10 bases. The germline CDR1 and CDR2 sequences are MNHEY and SMNVEV (reference sequence). With V trimmed by 5 bases and J by 2 bases, 6 bases remained unmatched. The CDR3 loop spans 17 amino acids. The CDR3 DNA reads as TGTGCCAGCAGTCACCTAACTAGCGGGGCTGGGGCCAACGTCCTGACTTTC. Its protein is CASSHLTSGAGANVLTF.

The V call is TRBV4-1, the J call TRBJ1-2, with D unresolved. The V gene lost 0 bases and the J gene lost 4 bases, with 9 bases spanning the gap. The V gene's germline CDR1 is MGHRA and CDR2 YSYEKL. CDR3 length equals 14 residues. CDR3 in amino acids: CASSQDGVFYGYTF. The DNA for the CDR3 is TGCGCCAGCAGCCAAGACGGGGTATTCTATGGCTACACCTTC.

The J gene is TRBJ1-2, the V gene TRBV5-6, with D hard to call. Germline values: CDR1 SGHDT, CDR2 YYEEEE. Trimming shortened V by 2 bases and J by 2 bases, and 10 bases separated the two germline ends. The length of the CDR3 is 14 residues. This chain's CDR3 is CASSFQRVNYGYTF. In DNA form, the CDR3 reads TGTGCCAGCAGCTTTCAACGGGTCAACTATGGCTACACCTTC.

For this clone: No DNA is shown, since the ends of the CDR3 on it are uncertain; the CDR3 is the one TCRdb lists. This chain joins TRBV6-5 and TRBJ1-3. The CDR3 is 15 amino acids in total, end residues counted. Germline V gene sequence: CDR1 MNHEY, CDR2 SVGAGI. CDR3 residues: CASSSSRSGGNTIYF.

The chain links TRBV4-1 to TRBJ2-7; 9 bases agree with TRBD2. Germline V gene lookup returns CDR1 MGHRA and CDR2 YSYEKL. The V segment lost 4 bases and the J segment 0 bases; nucleotides outside the gene matches: 7. This CDR3 comprises 16 residues. DNA of the CDR3: TGCGCCAGCAGCCGGGAGACTAGCGGCGTCTCCTACGAGCAGTACTTC. The encoded protein is CASSRETSGVSYEQYF.

The chain links TRBV10-3 to TRBJ2-7, with TRBD1 as a possible D gene (6 bases). The length of the CDR3 is 15 residues. Trimming took off 4 bases at V and 0 bases at J, with 13 bases between the two ends. The germline CDR1 and CDR2 sequences are ENHRY and SYGVKD. CDR3 amino acids: CAISGAGALSYEQYF. The DNA of the CDR3 is TGTGCCATCAGTGGGGCAGGGGCACTCTCCTACGAGCAGTACTTC.

The V gene is TRBV5-6, the J gene TRBJ2-1; possible D gene TRBD2, 6 bases. The CDR3 covers 14 residues. V was cut by 0 bases and J by 5 bases, with 9 bases left in between. In germline, CDR1 is SGHDT, CDR2 YYEEEE. The CDR3 bases are TGTGCCAGCAGCTTGGAGACTAGAGACAATGAGCAGTTCTTC. Its translation: CASSLETRDNEQFF.